This T cell receptor (beta chain) originates from a study of blood T cell repertoires in COVID-19 (dated by TCRdb to 2020 to 2022). Regarding the research as a whole: Samples from collaborators originated in the United States, Italy and Spain and spanned both the acute and convalescent phases of COVID-19. Subjects who had been exposed to COVID-19, were actively infected with it, or had recovered from it provided the deeply sampled blood TCRbeta repertoires that made up the dataset. The sample metadata nearly always contained a de-identified subject ID, COVID-19 status, age in years and sex. The samples were drawn from the first 160 participants of the ongoing ImmuneRACE study and from more than 1,000 subjects provided by 6 global collaborators. The repertoires were released in a freely available public database intended as a resource for research on the immune response to SARS-CoV-2. The material from the prospective study consisted of cDNA or gDNA derived from T cells, B-cell-depleted T cells, or PBMCs. Where HLA class I and class II types were available, the types were taken from metadata supplied by the sample provider, not from assay-based typing. Summary of the overall study and its limitations: How much clinical and demographic metadata was included differed by source and by participant, and the metadata was provided uncurated.

TCRbeta CDR3 regions were amplified from genomic DNA by means of the immunoSEQ Assay, a bias-controlled multiplex PCR. The authors' pipeline ran thus. Within the assay, amplification of reference gene primers was used to estimate how many nucleated cells each sample contained. Sequence reads were collapsed and filtered to measure the absolute abundance of every unique TCRbeta CDR3 rearrangement. For each sample, productive Simpson clonality was calculated as the square root of Simpson's diversity index across productive rearrangements. Imported from immuneACCESS, the table was reduced by TCRdb to in-frame sequences with V and J called. These copies leave out some clones; in studies compared against another copy, an unresolved V gene accounts for under half, and the cause of the remainder is not known. V, J and clone size derive from that table, while D and trimming were established from the DNA sequence. The sample includes 100,000 to 150,000 clones, with about 86% observed a single time. The ten most abundant clones make up approximately 5.8% of the sample.

Each collaborating institution followed its own protocols to collect whole blood in K2EDTA tubes. For TCRbeta analysis, collaborators shipped samples as frozen whole blood, isolated PBMCs, or DNA extracted from either of those sample types. About this clone itself: There is no known antigen for this receptor. There are no base qualities to consult, and no much larger clone falls within one base.

The sample taken for sequencing was peripheral blood. The sequence came from a man older than 75 with active or convalescent COVID-19.

This receptor carries the CDR3 CASSATGGTEAFF. In nucleotides, the sequence is TGTGCCAGTAGTGCTACAGGGGGCACTGAAGCTTTCTTT. The V gene is TRBV19 and the J gene is TRBJ1-1, with 8 central nucleotides matching TRBD1. Reading the germline V gene (reference sequence) gives CDR1 LNHDA and CDR2 SQIVND. The germline V and J ends show losses of 5 bases and 4 bases respectively, and no gene match explains 3 bases of the junction. The CDR3 contains 13 residues, cysteine and phenylalanine counted. CDR3 DNA is the only sequence kept; it has 39 bases, read in frame from the first base.